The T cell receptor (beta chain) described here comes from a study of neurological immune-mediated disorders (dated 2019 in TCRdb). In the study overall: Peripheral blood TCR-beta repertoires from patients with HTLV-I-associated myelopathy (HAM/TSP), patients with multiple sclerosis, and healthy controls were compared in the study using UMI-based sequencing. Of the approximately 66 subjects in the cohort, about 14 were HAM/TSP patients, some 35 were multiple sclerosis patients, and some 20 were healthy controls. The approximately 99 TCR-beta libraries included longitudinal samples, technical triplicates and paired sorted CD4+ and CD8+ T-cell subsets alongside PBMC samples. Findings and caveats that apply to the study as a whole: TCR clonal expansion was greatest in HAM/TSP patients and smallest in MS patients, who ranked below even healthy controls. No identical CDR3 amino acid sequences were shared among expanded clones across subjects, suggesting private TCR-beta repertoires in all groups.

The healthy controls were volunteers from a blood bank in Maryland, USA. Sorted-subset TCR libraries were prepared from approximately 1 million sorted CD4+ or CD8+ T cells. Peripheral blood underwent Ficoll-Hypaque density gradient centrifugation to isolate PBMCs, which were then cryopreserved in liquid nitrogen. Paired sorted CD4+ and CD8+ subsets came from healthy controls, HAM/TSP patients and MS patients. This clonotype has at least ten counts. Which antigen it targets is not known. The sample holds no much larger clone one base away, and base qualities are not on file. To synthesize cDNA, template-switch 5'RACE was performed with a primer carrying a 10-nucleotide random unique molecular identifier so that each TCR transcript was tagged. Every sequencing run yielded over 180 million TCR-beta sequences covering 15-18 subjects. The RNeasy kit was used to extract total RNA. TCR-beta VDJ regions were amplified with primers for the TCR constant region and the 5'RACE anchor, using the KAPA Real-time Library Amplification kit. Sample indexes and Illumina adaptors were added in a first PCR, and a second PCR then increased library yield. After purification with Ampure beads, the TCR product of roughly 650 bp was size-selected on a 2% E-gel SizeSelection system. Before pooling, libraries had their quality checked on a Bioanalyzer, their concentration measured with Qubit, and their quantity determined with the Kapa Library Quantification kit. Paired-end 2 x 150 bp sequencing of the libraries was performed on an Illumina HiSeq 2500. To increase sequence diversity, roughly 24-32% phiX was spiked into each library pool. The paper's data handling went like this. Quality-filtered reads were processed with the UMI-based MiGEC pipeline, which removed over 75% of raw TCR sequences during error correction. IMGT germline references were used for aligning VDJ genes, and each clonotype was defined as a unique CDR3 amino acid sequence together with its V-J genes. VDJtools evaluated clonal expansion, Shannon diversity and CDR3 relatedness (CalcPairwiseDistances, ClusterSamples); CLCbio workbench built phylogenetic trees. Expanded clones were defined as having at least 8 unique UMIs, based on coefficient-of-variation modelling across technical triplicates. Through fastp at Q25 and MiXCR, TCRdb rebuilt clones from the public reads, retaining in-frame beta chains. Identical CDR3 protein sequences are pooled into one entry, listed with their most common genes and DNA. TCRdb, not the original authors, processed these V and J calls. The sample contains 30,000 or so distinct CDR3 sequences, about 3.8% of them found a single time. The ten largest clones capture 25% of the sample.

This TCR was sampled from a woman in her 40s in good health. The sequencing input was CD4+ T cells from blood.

The CDR3 here reads CSAKTSGGPGQYF. The sequenced DNA is TGCAGTGCTAAGACTAGCGGGGGACCTGGCCAGTACTTC. The chain was built from TRBV20-1 and TRBJ2-5; 12 nucleotides in the junction match TRBD2. Trimming leaves V shorter by 4 bases and J shorter by 10 bases, with the junction holding 7 bases beyond the gene matches. From the cysteine up to the phenylalanine, the CDR3 has a length of 13 residues. CDR3 DNA is the only sequence kept; it has 39 bases, read in frame from the first base. CDR1 and CDR2 are read off the germline V gene (reference sequence) as DFQATT and SNEGSKA.